The clone carrying this TCR beta chain was detected many times. Its target is unknown. The CDR3 regions of TCR beta were amplified from RNA transcripts. TCR CDR3 underwent first-round RT-PCR with the HTBI primer set. TCRdb reprocessed the multiplex PCR reads with MiXCR, giving one entry per CDR3 protein. In the table there are about 420,000 distinct CDR3 sequences, around a sixth of which are singletons. The record originates from a study of T cells in Graves' hyperthyroidism and ophthalmopathy. Across the study: Specimen type is peripheral blood, collected at initial diagnosis prior to any treatment.

CDR3 length: 15 residues. J was trimmed by 5 bases and V by 3 bases; bases with no gene match: 5. Fresh peripheral blood, about 9.3 ml, yielded the PBMCs. The study, taken as a whole, reports: It was a median about 6.5 months before onset that the model predicted ophthalmopathy. A model of 13 V-J features distinguished ophthalmopathy from stable hyperthyroidism.

The sequence derives from a woman in her late teens or twenties with Graves' hyperthyroidism. The V call is TRBV12-3 or TRBV12-4, the J call TRBJ1-4; TRBD1 matches at 8 bases. Sequencing was performed on blood. The CDR3 region is CASSFGQGENEKLFF. The CDR3, as DNA: TGTGCCAGCAGTTTCGGACAGGGCGAAAATGAAAAACTGTTTTTT.